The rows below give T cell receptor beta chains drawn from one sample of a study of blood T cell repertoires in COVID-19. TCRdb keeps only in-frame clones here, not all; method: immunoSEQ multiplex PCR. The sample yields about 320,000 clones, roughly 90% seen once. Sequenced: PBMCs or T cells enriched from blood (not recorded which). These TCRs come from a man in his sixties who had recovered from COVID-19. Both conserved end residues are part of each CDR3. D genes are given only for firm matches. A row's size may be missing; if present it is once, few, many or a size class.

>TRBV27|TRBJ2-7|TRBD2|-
TGTGCCAGCAGTTTCAGAGCGGGGGGGGTGTGGACCTACGAGCAGTACTTC
CASSFRAGGVWTYEQYF
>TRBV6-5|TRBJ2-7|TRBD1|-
TGTGCCAGCAGCTACCGACAGGGGAAAACCTACGAGCAGTACTTC
CASSYRQGKTYEQYF
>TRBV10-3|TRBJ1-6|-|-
TGTGCCATCAGTGGTGAGACGGGGAATTCACCCCTCCACTTT
CAISGETGNSPLHF
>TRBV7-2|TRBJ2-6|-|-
TGTGCCACGGCGGCCTTCTCTGGGGCCAACGTCCTGACTTTC
CATAAFSGANVLTF
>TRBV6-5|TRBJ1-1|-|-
TGTGCCAGCACCAAGGAGAACCTGGGGAACACTGAAGCTTTCTTT
CASTKENLGNTEAFF
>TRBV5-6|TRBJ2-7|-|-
TGTGCCAGCAGCCTCTGGGGCAGGGCGTCCTACGAGCAGTACTTC
CASSLWGRASYEQYF
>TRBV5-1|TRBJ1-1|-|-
TGCGCCAGCAGTCGTACGACAGGAAACACTGAAGCTTTCTTT
CASSRTTGNTEAFF
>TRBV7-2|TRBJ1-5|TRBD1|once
TGTGCCAGCAGCTTATTTGGAACAGGGGGGGAACAGCCCCAGCATTTT
CASSLFGTGGEQPQHF
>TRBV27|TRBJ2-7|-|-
TGTGCCAGCAGTTTATCTCGCTTGGCAACCTACGAGCAGTACTTC
CASSLSRLATYEQYF
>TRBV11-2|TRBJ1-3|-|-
TGTGCCAGCAGCTTAGAGCGGGGTGTTTCTGGAAACACCATATATTTT
CASSLERGVSGNTIYF
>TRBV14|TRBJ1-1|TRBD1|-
TGTGCCAGCAGCCAAGGGGACAGTAAAGCTTTCTTT
CASSQGDSKAFF
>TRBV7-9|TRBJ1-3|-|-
TGTGCCAGCAGCTCCCCACCAGGGACTGGAAACACCATATATTTT
CASSSPPGTGNTIYF
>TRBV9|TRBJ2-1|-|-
TGTGCCAGCAGCGCTGGCAGCGGCAATGAGCAGTTCTTC
CASSAGSGNEQFF
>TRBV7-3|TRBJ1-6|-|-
TGTGCCAGCAGCTTAGATCCAGGATCACCCCTCCACTTT
CASSLDPGSPLHF
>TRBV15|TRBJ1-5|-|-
TGTGCCACCGGGCAGTATAGCAATCAGCCCCAGCATTTT
CATGQYSNQPQHF
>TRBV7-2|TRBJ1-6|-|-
TGTGCCAGCAGCTTAAACGGAGGGCAGGTCGGTTCACCCCTCCACTTT
CASSLNGGQVGSPLHF
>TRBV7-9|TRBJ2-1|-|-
TGTGCCAGCAGTGAGGAGGGAAATGAGCAGTTCTTC
CASSEEGNEQFF
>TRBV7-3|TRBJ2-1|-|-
TGTGCCAGCAGCTTCTTCTCGGAGCCCTACAATGAGCAGTTCTTC
CASSFFSEPYNEQFF
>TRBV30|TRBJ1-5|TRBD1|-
TGTGCCTGGAGTCCGACAGGGCTCAATCAGCCCCAGCATTTT
CAWSPTGLNQPQHF
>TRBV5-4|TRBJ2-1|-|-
TGTGCCAGCAGCTTGTTGAGGCGGGAGCAGTTCTTC
CASSLLRREQFF
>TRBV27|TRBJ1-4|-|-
TGTGCCAGCAGTTTTCGGAAGGACTTGAGTCCTGAAAAACTGTTTTTT
CASSFRKDLSPEKLFF
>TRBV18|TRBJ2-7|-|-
TGTGCCAGCTCACCATTTTCAGGATATAGCTCCTACGAGCAGTACTTC
CASSPFSGYSSYEQYF
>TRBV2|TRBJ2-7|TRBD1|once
TGTGCCAGCATTGAAACGGACAGGGTGTACGAGCAGTACTTC
CASIETDRVYEQYF
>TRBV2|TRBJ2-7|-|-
TGTGCCAGCAGTTCATACAGGGCGTACGAGCAGTACTTC
CASSSYRAYEQYF
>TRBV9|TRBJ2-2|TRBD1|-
TGTGCCAGCAGCGTTGGGGACAGGATCCCCGGGGAGCTGTTTTTT
CASSVGDRIPGELFF
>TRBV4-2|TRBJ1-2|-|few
TGTGCCAGCAGCCAAGTGCTTAAGGGGAGGCACTCTGGCTACACCTTC
CASSQVLKGRHSGYTF
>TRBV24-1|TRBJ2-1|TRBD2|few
TGTGCCACCAGTGGCCGACTAGCGGCTTCCTACAATGAGCAGTTCTTC
CATSGRLAASYNEQFF
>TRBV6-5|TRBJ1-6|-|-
TGTGCCAGCAGTTACTCGAGGCAGATTTATAATTCACCCCTCCACTTT
CASSYSRQIYNSPLHF
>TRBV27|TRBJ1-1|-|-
TGTGCCAGCAGTGTGCAGGGGCCGAACACTGAAGCTTTCTTT
CASSVQGPNTEAFF
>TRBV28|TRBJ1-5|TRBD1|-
TGTGCCAGCAGAACCGGGGACAGGGGCAATCAGCCCCAGCATTTT
CASRTGDRGNQPQHF
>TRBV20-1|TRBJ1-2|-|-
TGCAGTGCTAGTACAGGGTCGGGCTACACCTTC
CSASTGSGYTF
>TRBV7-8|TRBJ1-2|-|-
TGTGCCAGCAGCAGGAGGGCCCCCGACGCTAACTATGGCTACACCTTC
CASSRRAPDANYGYTF
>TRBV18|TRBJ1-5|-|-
TGTGCCAGCTCACCAAGCGTGCCCCAAAGTCAGCCCCAGCATTTT
CASSPSVPQSQPQHF